This T cell receptor (beta chain) was sequenced in a study of shared clonotypes between healthy human individuals. Naive CD8 cells lacked CD45RO, underwent positive selection for CCR7 and left out terminally differentiated effector memory CD45RA+ cells. Every contributor of samples was a Caucasian grown-up residing in Nashville, Tennessee. The data were produced by immunoSEQ multiplex PCR, yet TCRdb's version contains in-frame clones alone and is incomplete. The sample has about 870,000 clones, about 92% seen once; the top ten hold around 24%. This clone appeared a few times. Distinct nucleotide sequences in the sample also encode this CDR3. V lost 3 bases, J lost 2 bases, and 1 base stayed unmatched. This CDR3 has 13 residues. Germline CDR1 and CDR2: SGHVS and FQNEAQ.

The chain recombines TRBV7-8 with TRBJ2-7; TRBD1 agrees at 7 bases. The sequenced material came from naive CD8+ T cells sorted from blood. This clonotype was obtained from a man under 40 in good health. Here the CDR3 reads CASSLGTAYEQYF. CDR3 nucleotide sequence: TGTGCCAGCAGCTTGGGGACAGCCTACGAGCAGTACTTC.